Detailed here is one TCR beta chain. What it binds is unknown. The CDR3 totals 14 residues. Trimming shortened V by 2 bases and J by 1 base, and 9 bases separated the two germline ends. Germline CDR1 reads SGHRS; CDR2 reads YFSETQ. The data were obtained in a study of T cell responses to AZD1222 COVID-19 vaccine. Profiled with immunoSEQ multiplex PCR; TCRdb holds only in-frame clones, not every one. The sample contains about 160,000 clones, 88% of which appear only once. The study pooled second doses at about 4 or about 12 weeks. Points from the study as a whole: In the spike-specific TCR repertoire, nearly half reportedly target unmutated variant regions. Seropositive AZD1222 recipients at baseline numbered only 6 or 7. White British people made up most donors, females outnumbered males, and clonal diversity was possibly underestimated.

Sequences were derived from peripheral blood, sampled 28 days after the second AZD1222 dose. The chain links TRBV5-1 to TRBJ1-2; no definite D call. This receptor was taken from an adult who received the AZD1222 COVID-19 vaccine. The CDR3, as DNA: TGCGCCAGCAGCTTCGACGGGCTTAACTATGGCTACACCTTC. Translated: CASSFDGLNYGYTF.